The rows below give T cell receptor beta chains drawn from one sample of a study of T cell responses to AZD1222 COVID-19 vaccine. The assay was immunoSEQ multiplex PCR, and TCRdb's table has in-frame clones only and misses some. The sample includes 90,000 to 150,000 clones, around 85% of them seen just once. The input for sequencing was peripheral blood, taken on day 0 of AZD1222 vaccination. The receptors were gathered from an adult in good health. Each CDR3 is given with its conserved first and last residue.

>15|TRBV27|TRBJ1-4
CASSLTGGKGEKLFF
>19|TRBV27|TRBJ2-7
CASSLSGLAGGPISYEQYF
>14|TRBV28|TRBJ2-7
CASILSGRPYEQYF
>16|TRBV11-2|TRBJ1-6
CASSPGGQSYNSPLHF
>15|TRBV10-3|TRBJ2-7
CAISPMPPSSYEQYF
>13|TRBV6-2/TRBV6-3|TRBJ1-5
CASSYSANQPQHF
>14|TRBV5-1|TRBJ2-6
CASSFEGGANVLTF
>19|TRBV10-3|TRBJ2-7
CAISLGLAGRGPVSYEQYF
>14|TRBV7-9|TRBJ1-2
CASSLLRANYGYTF
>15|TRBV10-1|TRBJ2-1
CASSESGAFYNEQFF
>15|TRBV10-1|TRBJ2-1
CASSEIGDVGNEQFF
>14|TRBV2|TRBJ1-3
CASETGSAGNTIYF
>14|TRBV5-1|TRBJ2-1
CASSRRAGRNEQFF
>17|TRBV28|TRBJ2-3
CASSFRTSGRKADTQYF
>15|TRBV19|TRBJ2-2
CATQGQTKATGELFF
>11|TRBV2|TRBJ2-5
CVSSGDFTQYF
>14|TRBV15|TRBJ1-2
CATRPGRNNYGYTF
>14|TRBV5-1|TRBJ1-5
CASRSGTGNQPQHF
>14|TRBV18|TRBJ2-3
CASSPLAGADTQYF
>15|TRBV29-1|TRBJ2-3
CSVPPTGEDTDTQYF
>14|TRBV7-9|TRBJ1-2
CASSFEGTFYGYTF
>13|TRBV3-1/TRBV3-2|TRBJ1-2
CASSQGTGGGYTF
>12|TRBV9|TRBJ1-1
CASSVDDLEAFF
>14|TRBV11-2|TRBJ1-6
CASSPGQWDSPLHF
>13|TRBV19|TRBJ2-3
CASSEQTGDTQYF
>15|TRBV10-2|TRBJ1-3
CASSETSFSGNTIYF
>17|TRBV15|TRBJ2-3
CATSRDFLSVGTDTQYF
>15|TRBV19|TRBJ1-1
CASSINPRVVTEAFF
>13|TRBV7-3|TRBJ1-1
CASSFQGSTEAFF
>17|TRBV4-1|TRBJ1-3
CASSHPSTGKVGNTIYF